The clone carrying this TCR beta chain was seen at least ten times. Its antigen is currently unknown. The record originates from a study of blood T cells in healthy people across ages. A J-beta primer mix and a sample-barcoded 5' primer were used in a second PCR of roughly 7 to 12 cycles. Every cDNA molecule carried a tag from a template-switch adaptor bearing 12 random nucleotides. A single record per CDR3 protein comes from TCRdb applying MiXCR to the 5' RACE reads. Of about 730,000 distinct CDR3 sequences listed, roughly two fifths were seen once; the top ten hold roughly 20%. Study results and limitations: The long-lived group displayed more naive CD4+ cells, plus higher diversity, than the aged donors did.

CDR1 is SQVTM, CDR2 ANQGSEA, per germline. The CDR3 runs 15 residues. Trimming took off 4 bases at V and 4 bases at J, with 16 bases between the two ends. The people who gave samples were healthy Caucasians from Russia, aged roughly 6 to 100. The sample consisted of blood. The sequence was collected from a woman aged 55 to 70 in good health. The chain has TRBV29-1 and TRBJ1-4, with D possibly matching TRBD1 (6 bases). CDR3 sequence reads: CSVGTATHGNEKLFF. The CDR3 coding sequence is TGCAGCGTTGGGACAGCAACCCACGGTAATGAAAAACTGTTTTTT.